These 14 T cell receptor beta chains were sequenced from one sample in a study of human T cells and chemical hapten exposure. TCRdb re-derived calls from the RACE reads in MiXCR, one entry per CDR3 protein. The data contain about 51,000 distinct CDR3 sequences, around 9.4% of them singletons. Time point given: pre-sensitization, week 0. Treatment meaning: therapeutic diphenylcyclopropenone sensitization with weekly scalp DPC. This specimen consisted of whole blood, obtained in connection with sensitization to the hapten diphenylcyclopropenone (DPC). These receptors were collected from a woman in her 40s with alopecia areata. Some clones in this sample may be carry-over from other donors' samples.

This clonotype appeared many times. This chain uses TRBV28 with TRBJ1-2; D may be TRBD1 (6 bases). Trimming removed 5 bases at V and 8 bases at J, with 18 bases between. Germline lookup yields CDR1 MDHEN and CDR2 SYDVKM. The CDR3 spans 14 residues. CDR3 residues: CASSGQSDAIGYTF. CDR3 sequence (DNA): TGTGCCAGCAGTGGACAGTCAGACGCTATAGGCTACACCTTC.

This clonotype came up many times. The V and J genes are TRBV27 and TRBJ1-1; D gene ambiguous. This CDR3 spans 13 amino acids. V was pared by 5 bases and J by 2 bases, with 9 bases between. Germline-derived CDR1 and CDR2 are MNHEY and SMNVEV (reference sequence). Written as DNA, the CDR3 is TGTGCCAGCAGTGCCACAGAAAACACTGAAGCTTTCTTT. Protein: CASSATENTEAFF.

Ten or more counts support this clonotype. The chain is built from TRBV30 and TRBJ1-1; the D is unclear. The CDR3 runs to 13 residues. V dropped 3 bases and J dropped 10 bases, with 18 bases sitting between them. Germline V lookup: CDR1 GTSNPN, CDR2 SVGIG (reference sequence). CDR3 coding DNA: TGTGCCTGGAGCCCGACCCCTCAATGGGTAGCTTTCTTT. It yields the protein CAWSPTPQWVAFF.

This clonotype was detected many times. The rearrangement joins TRBV12-3 or TRBV12-4 to TRBJ2-3, with 9 bases identical to TRBD1. V shed 5 bases, J shed 5 bases, and the junction held 8 bases outside the gene matches. The CDR3 spans 15 residues. CDR3 nucleotides: TGTGCCAGCAGTCGCCGGGACAGGGCGCTAGATACGCAGTATTTT. This translates into CASSRRDRALDTQYF.

This clonotype has just a few counts. CDR3 coding DNA: TGCAGCGTTCGGACAGTACTAGCCAAAAACATTCAGTACTTC. This encodes CSVRTVLAKNIQYF. J is TRBJ2-4 and V is TRBV29-1, with TRBD1 as a possible D gene (6 bases). V gave up 5 bases and J gave up 0 bases, with 11 bases separating them. This CDR3 comprises 14 residues. Per the germline V gene, CDR1 is SQVTM and CDR2 is ANQGSEA.

This clonotype has just a few counts. The chain employs TRBV13 and TRBJ1-2, with 8 bases that match TRBD1. The CDR3 extends over 14 amino acids. J was trimmed by 5 bases and V by 3 bases; bases with no gene match: 5. From germline, CDR1 is PRHDT and CDR2 FYEKMQ (reference sequence). The CDR3 bases are TGTGCCAGCAGCTTGACAGGGGCGAAGTATGGCTACACCTTC. It is translated as CASSLTGAKYGYTF.

This clonotype has ten or more counts. The rearrangement links TRBV7-9 to TRBJ1-5; TRBD1 matches 8 bases. This CDR3 comprises 15 residues. Germline V gives CDR1 SEHNR, CDR2 FQNEAQ (reference sequence). V trimming: 5 bases; J trimming: 7 bases; junction bases outside the gene matches: 10. In nucleotides, the CDR3 is TGTGCCAGCAGCCCTGGACAGGGAAGGAACCAGCCCCAGCATTTT. Residues: CASSPGQGRNQPQHF.

This clonotype came up many times. The chain carries TRBV24-1 and TRBJ1-6; 9 bases match TRBD1. The germline V gene encodes CDR1 KGHDR and CDR2 SFDVKD. This CDR3 has 14 residues. Trimming at V came to 7 bases and at J to 9 bases, leaving 6 bases not matched to a gene. The CDR3 nucleotides are TGTGCCACCAGCGAGGGGACAGGGATTTCACCCCTCCACTTT. Amino acid sequence: CATSEGTGISPLHF.

This clonotype has a handful of counts. V and J are TRBV4-3 and TRBJ2-3; maybe TRBD2 (6 bases). Germline loops: CDR1 LGHNA, CDR2 YSLEER. The CDR3 covers 15 residues. Trimming shortened V by 1 base and J by 3 bases, and 11 bases separated the two germline ends. As DNA, the CDR3 is TGCGCCAGCAGCCAAGTATGGCGGGATACAGATACGCAGTATTTT. It is translated as CASSQVWRDTDTQYF.

This clonotype was found a few times. This chain links TRBV7-6 with TRBJ1-6; D perhaps matches TRBD1 (6 bases). The CDR3 runs to 16 residues. Germline CDR1 and CDR2: SGHVS and FNYEAQ. Trimming took off 1 base at V and 10 bases at J, with 17 bases between the two ends. The CDR3 sequence: CASSLDLTGLGSPLHF. As DNA, the CDR3 is TGTGCCAGCAGCTTAGACCTCACAGGGTTGGGCTCACCCCTCCACTTT.

The V call is TRBV7-2, the J call TRBJ2-7, with D possibly being TRBD1 or TRBD2 (6 bases each). The CDR3 loop spans 16 amino acids. Germline CDR1 and CDR2: SGHTA and FQGNSA. The V gene lost 2 bases and the J gene lost 3 bases, with 17 bases spanning the gap. CDR3 DNA: TGTGCCAGCAGCTTAACAGGGTCGGGGGTTTTCTACGAGCAGTACTTC. It yields the protein CASSLTGSGVFYEQYF.

The genes are TRBV7-2 and TRBJ2-2; 10 nucleotides match TRBD2. The junction had 3 bases not matched to a gene; V was cut back by 1 base and J by 4 bases. Germline assignment: CDR1 SGHTA and CDR2 FQGNSA. The CDR3 extends over 16 amino acids. The CDR3, as DNA: TGTGCCAGCAGCTTAGTAGCGGGGGGACCCACCGGGGAGCTGTTTTTT. Its translation: CASSLVAGGPTGELFF.

Comment on this clonotype: Since a much larger clone is just one base distant, this may be a read error. The J gene is TRBJ1-5, the V gene TRBV5-1; the match to TRBD1 covers 8 bases. J gave up 4 bases and V 2 bases, and 5 bases lay outside the gene matches. This CDR3 is 15 amino acids long. CDR1 and CDR2 (germline): SGHRS, YFSETQ. CDR3 DNA sequence: TGCGCCAGCAGCTTCGGAGGGACAGGTAATCAGCCCCAGCATTTT. It codes for CASSFGGTGNQPQHF.

This clonotype has a count of ten or more. The rearrangement joins TRBV7-6 to TRBJ2-3; TRBD2 agrees at 7 bases. J gave up 1 base and V 2 bases, and 3 bases lay outside the gene matches. The CDR3 length is 15 residues. The germline gives CDR1 SGHVS, CDR2 FNYEAQ. CDR3 sequence: CASSLLGGGTDTQYF. The CDR3 DNA reads as TGTGCCAGCAGCTTATTGGGGGGGGGCACAGATACGCAGTATTTT. The full variable domain, in which reference TRBV7-6 and TRBJ2-3 provide the parts outside the CDR3, is GAGVSQSPRYKVTKRGQDVALRCDPISGHVSLYWYRQALGQGPEFLTYFNYEAQQDKSGLPNDRFSAERPEGSISTLTIQRTEQRDSAMYRCASSLLGGGTDTQYFGPGTRLTVL.